This T cell receptor (beta chain) was sequenced for a study of T cell therapy after organ transplantation. Study context: T cells were expanded roughly 2 weeks with 30 CMV class I/II epitopes. Across 2 to 6 intravenous infusions, patients got a median of 1.92 x 10^8 CMV-specific T cells.

Study-wide results and limits: Concurrent antirejection and antiviral drugs remain unassessed confounders. Pretherapy CD8 clonality inversely correlated with its fold change after therapy.

This clone appeared once. Antigen unknown. The germline CDR1 and CDR2 sequences are SGHRS and YFSETQ. The CDR3 is 20 residues long. Trimming at V came to 4 bases and at J to 1 base, leaving 22 bases not matched to a gene. The repertoire was sequenced with immunoSEQ multiplex PCR; TCRdb's copy has only in-frame clones and lacks some. Among 45,000 to 60,000 clones listed, about 94% were seen once. The chain has TRBV5-1 and TRBJ1-1, with TRBD1 matching over 7 bases. The clonotype was recovered from a human patient who had received a solid organ transplant and had CMV disease. Here the sequenced sample was CD8+ T cells from blood, taken before autologous CMV-specific T cell therapy. CDR3 DNA sequence: TGCGCCAGCAGCACCAAGGGGGCTGCCCAACCCGATTTACAGAACACTGAAGCTTTCTTT. Translated: CASSTKGAAQPDLQNTEAFF.